This entry is about one TCR beta chain. Deletions cut 3 bases from V and 1 base from J, with 19 bases between. The CDR3 consists of 18 residues. The germline V gene has CDR1 LNHDA and CDR2 SQIVND (reference sequence). The data were obtained in a study of blood T cell repertoires in COVID-19. Some clones are missing from TCRdb's copy, which holds only in-frame ones; the method was immunoSEQ multiplex PCR. Among 200,000 to 250,000 clones, 90% were seen once, and the ten largest hold about 0.95%. The clonotype was recovered from a man aged 50-60 years who had been exposed to COVID-19. V is TRBV19 and J is TRBJ1-5; D uncertain. Sequencing was performed on PBMCs or T cells enriched from blood (not recorded which). CDR3 protein: CASSIRGEGGSSNQPQHF. The CDR3 nucleotides read TGTGCCAGTAGTATTCGTGGTGAGGGAGGGAGCAGCAATCAGCCCCAGCATTTT.